This T cell receptor beta chain was recovered during a study of type 1 regulatory T cells. As for the study in general: An in vitro protocol generated T-allo10, a Tr1-enriched, alloantigen-specific CD4 T cell product.

CDR3 length: 13 residues. V lost 6 bases and J 0 bases, leaving 9 bases between the germline ends. MiXCR, applied by TCRdb to the reads, yields one record per CDR3 protein. The data contain about 18,000 distinct CDR3 sequences, 10% of them seen just once; the ten biggest clones take up 2.8%. The sequence came from a human donor in good health. The V call is TRBV12-3 or TRBV12-4, the J call TRBJ2-7; no reliable D call. The sequenced sample was CD4+ T cells, either the whole sample or a sorted fraction (not recorded which). CDR3 bases: TGTGCCAGCAGCCTCGTAAACTCCTACGAGCAGTACTTC. It yields the protein CASSLVNSYEQYF.